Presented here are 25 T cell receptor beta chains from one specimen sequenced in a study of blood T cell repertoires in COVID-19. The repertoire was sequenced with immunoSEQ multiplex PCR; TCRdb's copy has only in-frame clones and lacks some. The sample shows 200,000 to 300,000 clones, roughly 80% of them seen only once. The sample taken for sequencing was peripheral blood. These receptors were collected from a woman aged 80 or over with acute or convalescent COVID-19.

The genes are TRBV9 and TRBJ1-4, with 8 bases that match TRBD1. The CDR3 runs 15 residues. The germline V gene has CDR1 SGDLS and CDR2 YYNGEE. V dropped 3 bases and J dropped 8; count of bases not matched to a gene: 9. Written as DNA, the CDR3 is TGTGCCAGCAGCGGGGGGGACAGGAACGTCGAAAAACTGTTTTTT. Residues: CASSGGDRNVEKLFF.

This CDR3 is CASSLAATGNTIYF. CDR3 sequence (DNA): TGTGCCAGCAGCTTAGCGGCAACTGGAAACACCATATATTTT. This chain joins TRBV7-9 and TRBJ1-3; no reliable D call. V lost 0 bases and J lost 2, with 5 bases in between. The CDR3 covers 14 residues. Per germline, CDR1 SEHNR and CDR2 FQNEAQ (reference sequence).

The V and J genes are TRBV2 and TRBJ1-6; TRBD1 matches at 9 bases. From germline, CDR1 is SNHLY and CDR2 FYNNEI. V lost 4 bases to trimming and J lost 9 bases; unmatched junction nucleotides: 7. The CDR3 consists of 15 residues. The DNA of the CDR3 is TGTGCCAGCAGTGGGACGGGGGACAGGGCTTCACCCCTCCACTTT. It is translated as CASSGTGDRASPLHF. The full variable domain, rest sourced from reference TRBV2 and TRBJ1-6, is EPEVTQTPSHQVTQMGQEVILRCVPISNHLYFYWYRQILGQKVEFLVSFYNNEISEKSEIFDDQFSVERPDGSNFTLKIRSTKLEDSAMYFCASSGTGDRASPLHFGNGTRLTVT.

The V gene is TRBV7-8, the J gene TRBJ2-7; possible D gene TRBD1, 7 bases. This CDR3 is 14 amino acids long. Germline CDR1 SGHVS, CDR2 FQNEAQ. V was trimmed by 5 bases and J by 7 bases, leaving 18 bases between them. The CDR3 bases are TGTGCCAGCAGCCCCGGGACAGCCCGGGGGGAGCAGTACTTC. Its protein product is CASSPGTARGEQYF.

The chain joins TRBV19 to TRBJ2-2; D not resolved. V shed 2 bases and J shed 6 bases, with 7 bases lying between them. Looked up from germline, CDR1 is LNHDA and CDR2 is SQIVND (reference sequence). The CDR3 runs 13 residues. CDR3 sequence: CASSIRQAGELFF. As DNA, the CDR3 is TGTGCCAGTAGTATACGACAAGCCGGGGAGCTGTTTTTT.

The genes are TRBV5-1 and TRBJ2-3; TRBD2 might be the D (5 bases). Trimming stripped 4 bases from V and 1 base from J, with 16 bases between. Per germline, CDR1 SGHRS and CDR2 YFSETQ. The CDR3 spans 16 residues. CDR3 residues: CASSPEGVSGTDTQYF. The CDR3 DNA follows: TGCGCCAGCAGCCCAGAGGGTGTTAGTGGCACAGATACGCAGTATTTT.

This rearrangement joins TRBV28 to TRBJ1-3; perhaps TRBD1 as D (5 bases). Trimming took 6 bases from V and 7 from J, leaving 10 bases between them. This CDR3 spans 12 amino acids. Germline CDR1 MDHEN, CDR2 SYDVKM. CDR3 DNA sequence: TGTGCCAGCAGGGGGGGGAGGAACACCATATATTTT. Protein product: CASRGGRNTIYF. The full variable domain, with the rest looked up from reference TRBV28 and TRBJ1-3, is DVKVTQSSRYLVKRTGEKVFLECVQDMDHENMFWYRQDPGLGLRLIYFSYDVKMKEKGDIPEGYSVSREKKERFSLILESASTNQTSMYLCASRGGRNTIYFGEGSWLTVV.

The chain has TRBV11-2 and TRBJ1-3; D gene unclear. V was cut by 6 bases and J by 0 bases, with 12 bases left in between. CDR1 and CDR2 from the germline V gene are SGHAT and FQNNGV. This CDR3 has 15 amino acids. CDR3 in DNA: TGTGCCAGCAGTTCCACGAGATTCTCTGGAAACACCATATATTTT. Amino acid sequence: CASSSTRFSGNTIYF.

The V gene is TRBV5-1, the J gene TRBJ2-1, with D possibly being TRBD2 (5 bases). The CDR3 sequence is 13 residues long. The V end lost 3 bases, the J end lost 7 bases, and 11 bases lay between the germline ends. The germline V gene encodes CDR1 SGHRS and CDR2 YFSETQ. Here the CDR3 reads CASSSRGFNEQFF. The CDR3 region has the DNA TGCGCCAGCAGCTCACGGGGTTTTAATGAGCAGTTCTTC.

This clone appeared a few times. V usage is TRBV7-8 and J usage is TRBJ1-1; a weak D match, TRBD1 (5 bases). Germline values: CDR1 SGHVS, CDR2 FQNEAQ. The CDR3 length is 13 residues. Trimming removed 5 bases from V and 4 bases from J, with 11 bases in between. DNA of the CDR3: TGTGCCAGCAGCCCGGGGGGGGTCACTGAAGCTTTCTTT. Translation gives CASSPGGVTEAFF.

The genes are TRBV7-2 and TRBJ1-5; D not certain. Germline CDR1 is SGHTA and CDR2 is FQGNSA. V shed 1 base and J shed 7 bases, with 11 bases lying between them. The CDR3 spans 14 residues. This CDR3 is CASSLERGSQPQHF. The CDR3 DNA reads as TGTGCCAGCAGCTTAGAGCGGGGTAGCCAGCCCCAGCATTTT.

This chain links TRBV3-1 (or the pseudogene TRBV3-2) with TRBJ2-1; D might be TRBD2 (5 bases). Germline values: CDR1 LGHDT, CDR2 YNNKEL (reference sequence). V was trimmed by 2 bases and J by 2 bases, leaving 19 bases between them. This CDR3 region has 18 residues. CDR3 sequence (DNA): TGTGCCAGCAGCCAATATTCTAGCAGCGCTTCGGCCTACAATGAGCAGTTCTTC. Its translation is CASSQYSSSASAYNEQFF.

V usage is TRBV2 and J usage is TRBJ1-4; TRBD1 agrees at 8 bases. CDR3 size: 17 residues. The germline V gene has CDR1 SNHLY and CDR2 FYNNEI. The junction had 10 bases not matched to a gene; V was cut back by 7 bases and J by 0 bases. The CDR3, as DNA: TGTGCCAGCACAGGGGGCAGGGGGCCGGCAACTAATGAAAAACTGTTTTTT. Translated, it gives CASTGGRGPATNEKLFF.

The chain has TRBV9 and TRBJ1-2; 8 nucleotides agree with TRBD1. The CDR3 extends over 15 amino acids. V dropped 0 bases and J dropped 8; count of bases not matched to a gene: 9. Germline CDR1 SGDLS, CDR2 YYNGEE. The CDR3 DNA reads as TGTGCCAGCAGCGTAGTAGGACAGGGCTTTGGCGGCTACACCTTC. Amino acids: CASSVVGQGFGGYTF. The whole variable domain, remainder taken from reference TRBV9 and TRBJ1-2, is DSGVTQTPKHLITATGQRVTLRCSPRSGDLSVYWYQQSLDQGLQFLIQYYNGEERAKGNILERFSAQQFPDLHSELNLSSLELGDSALYFCASSVVGQGFGGYTFGSGTRLTVV.

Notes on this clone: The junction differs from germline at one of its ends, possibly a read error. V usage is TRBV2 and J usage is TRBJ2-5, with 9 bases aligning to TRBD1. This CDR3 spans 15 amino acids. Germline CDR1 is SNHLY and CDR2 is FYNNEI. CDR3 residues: CASSEVQGAGETQYF. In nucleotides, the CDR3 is TGTGCCAGCAGCGAAGTACAGGGGGCTGGGGAGACCCAGTACTTC.

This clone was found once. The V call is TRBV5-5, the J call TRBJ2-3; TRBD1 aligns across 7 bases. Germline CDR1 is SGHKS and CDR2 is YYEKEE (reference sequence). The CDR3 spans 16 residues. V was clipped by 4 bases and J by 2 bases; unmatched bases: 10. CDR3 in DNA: TGTGCCAGCAGCAGCACCGGGACAGCGACCACAGATACGCAGTATTTT. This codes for CASSSTGTATTDTQYF.

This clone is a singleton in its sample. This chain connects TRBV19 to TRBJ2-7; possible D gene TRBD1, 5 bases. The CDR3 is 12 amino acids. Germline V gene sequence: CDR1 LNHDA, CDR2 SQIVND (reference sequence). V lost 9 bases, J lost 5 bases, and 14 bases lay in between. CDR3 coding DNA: TGTGCCAGCAACTCAGGGCTGAACGAGCAGTACTTC. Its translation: CASNSGLNEQYF.

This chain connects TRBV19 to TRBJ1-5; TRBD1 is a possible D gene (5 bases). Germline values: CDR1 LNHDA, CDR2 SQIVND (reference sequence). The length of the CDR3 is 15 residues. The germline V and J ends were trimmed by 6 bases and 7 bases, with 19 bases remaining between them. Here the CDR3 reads CASSPTGGVGQPQHF. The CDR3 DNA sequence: TGTGCCAGTAGCCCTACGGGGGGAGTCGGACAGCCCCAGCATTTT.

For the CDR3, the DNA is TGTGCCAGCAGTTTAAGGGGGGGCCCATCGAGTGACTACACCTTC. This encodes CASSLRGGPSSDYTF. The chain links TRBV28 to TRBJ1-2, with D perhaps matching TRBD1 (6 bases). This CDR3 region has 15 residues. Deletions cut 2 bases from V and 10 bases from J, with 20 bases between. From germline, CDR1 is MDHEN and CDR2 SYDVKM.

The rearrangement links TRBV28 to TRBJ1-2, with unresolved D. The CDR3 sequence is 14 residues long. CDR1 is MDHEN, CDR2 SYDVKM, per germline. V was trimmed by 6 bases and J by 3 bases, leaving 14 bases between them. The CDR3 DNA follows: TGTGCCAGCAGCCCTTCTGGCGGGGACTATGGCTACACCTTC. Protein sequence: CASSPSGGDYGYTF.

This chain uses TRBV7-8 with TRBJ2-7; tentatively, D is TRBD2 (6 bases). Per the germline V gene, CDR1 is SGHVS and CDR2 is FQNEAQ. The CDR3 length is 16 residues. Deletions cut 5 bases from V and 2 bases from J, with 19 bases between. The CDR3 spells CASSVTGRGGPYEQYF. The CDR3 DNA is TGTGCCAGCAGCGTTACCGGCCGGGGAGGCCCCTACGAGCAGTACTTC. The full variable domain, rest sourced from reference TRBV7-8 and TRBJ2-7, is GAGVSQSPRYKVAKRGQDVALRCDPISGHVSLFWYQQALGQGPEFLTYFQNEAQLDKSGLPSDRFFAERPEGSVSTLKIQRTQQEDSAVYLCASSVTGRGGPYEQYFGPGTRLTVT.

This chain's CDR3 is CAWSPRTGGWGELFF. The DNA of the CDR3 is TGTGCCTGGAGTCCTCGGACAGGGGGCTGGGGGGAGCTGTTTTTT. This chain joins TRBV30 and TRBJ2-2, with 11 nucleotides matching TRBD1. The ends lost 2 bases at V and 8 bases at J; junction bases unmatched: 7. Per germline, CDR1 GTSNPN and CDR2 SVGIG (reference sequence). The CDR3 runs 15 residues.

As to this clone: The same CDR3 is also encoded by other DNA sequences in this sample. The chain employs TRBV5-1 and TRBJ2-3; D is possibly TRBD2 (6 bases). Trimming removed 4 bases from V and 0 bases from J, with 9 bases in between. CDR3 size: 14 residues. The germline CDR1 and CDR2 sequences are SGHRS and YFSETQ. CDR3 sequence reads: CASSGGDSTDTQYF. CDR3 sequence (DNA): TGCGCCAGCAGCGGAGGGGACAGCACAGATACGCAGTATTTT.

The CDR3 bases are TGTGCCAGCAGCCAAGGCCGGACAGCCAATTCACCCCTCCACTTT. As protein: CASSQGRTANSPLHF. The chain joins TRBV3-1 (or the pseudogene TRBV3-2) to TRBJ1-6; a possible D gene is TRBD1 (6 bases). This CDR3 has 15 residues. V was shortened by 1 base and J by 7 bases, with 11 bases between the two germline ends. Germline V gene sequence: CDR1 LGHDT, CDR2 YNNKEL (reference sequence).

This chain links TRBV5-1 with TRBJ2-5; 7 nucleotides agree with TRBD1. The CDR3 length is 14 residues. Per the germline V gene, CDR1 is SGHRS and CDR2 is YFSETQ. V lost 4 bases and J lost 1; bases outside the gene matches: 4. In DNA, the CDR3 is TGCGCCAGCAGCACGACAGGGACCCAAGAGACCCAGTACTTC. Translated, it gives CASSTTGTQETQYF.